The rows below give T cell receptor beta chains drawn from one sample of a study of vaccination and CD4 T cells after COVID-19. Antigens for these TCRs are unknown. TCRdb reprocessed the PCR reads with MiXCR, giving one entry per CDR3 protein. The sample has under 20,000 distinct CDR3 sequences; approximately 37% are singletons. The sequencing input was cultured CD4+ T cells from blood. The origin of the receptors is a human donor with COVID-19. Each CDR3 is given with its conserved first and last residue. D genes are given only for firm matches. Rows give clone size only sometimes, using once, few, many, or a class for an expanded clone.

d_gene: NA; abundance: few; j_gene: TRBJ2-5; v_gene: TRBV20-1; CDR3nt: TGCAGTGCTCCCGGGATGAGGGAGGAGACCCAGTACTTC; CDR3aa: CSAPGMREETQYF
d_gene: TRBD1; abundance: few; j_gene: TRBJ1-1; v_gene: TRBV20-1; CDR3nt: TGCAGTGCTACGAATATCGACAGGGTAAACACTGAAGCTTTCTTT; CDR3aa: CSATNIDRVNTEAFF
d_gene: TRBD1; abundance: NA; j_gene: TRBJ1-2; v_gene: TRBV15; CDR3nt: TGTGCCACCAGCAGAGACCTGACAGGGATTAATAACTATGGCTACACCTTC; CDR3aa: CATSRDLTGINNYGYTF
d_gene: TRBD1; abundance: NA; j_gene: TRBJ1-6; v_gene: TRBV12-3/TRBV12-4; CDR3nt: TGTGCCAGCAGTTTAGCGTTTCGATCCCGGGACAGGGAAAAGGGAGATTCACCCCTCCACTTT; CDR3aa: CASSLAFRSRDREKGDSPLHF
d_gene: TRBD1; abundance: NA; j_gene: TRBJ1-2; v_gene: TRBV30; CDR3nt: TGTGCCTGGAGGACAGGGGGCGCCGATGGCTACACCTTC; CDR3aa: CAWRTGGADGYTF
d_gene: TRBD1; abundance: NA; j_gene: TRBJ1-2; v_gene: TRBV7-8; CDR3nt: TGTGCCAGCAGCCCTCTTTTAGGGGGCACTCCTCGTAACTATGGCTACACCTTC; CDR3aa: CASSPLLGGTPRNYGYTF
d_gene: NA; abundance: NA; j_gene: TRBJ1-6; v_gene: TRBV20-1; CDR3nt: TGCAGTGCTAGAGATAGCGGCAGGGGTTCTGTCTCACCCCTCCACTTT; CDR3aa: CSARDSGRGSVSPLHF
d_gene: TRBD1; abundance: few; j_gene: TRBJ2-5; v_gene: TRBV20-1; CDR3nt: TGCAGTGTCGACAGGGCCCAAGAGACCCAGTACTTC; CDR3aa: CSVDRAQETQYF
d_gene: NA; abundance: once; j_gene: TRBJ2-7; v_gene: TRBV21-1; CDR3nt: TGTGCCAGCAGCGGAGAGACGGGGGCCTACGAGCAGTACTTC; CDR3aa: CASSGETGAYEQYF
d_gene: NA; abundance: NA; j_gene: TRBJ2-1; v_gene: TRBV11-3; CDR3nt: TGTGCCAGCAGCGATGGTAGAAAGGGGTCCTACAATGAGCAGTTCTTC; CDR3aa: CASSDGRKGSYNEQFF
d_gene: NA; abundance: NA; j_gene: TRBJ2-5; v_gene: TRBV10-3; CDR3nt: TGTGCCATCAGGCGATTGCCTCAAGAGACCCAGTACTTC; CDR3aa: CAIRRLPQETQYF
d_gene: NA; abundance: NA; j_gene: TRBJ2-3; v_gene: TRBV7-9; CDR3nt: TGTGCCAGCAGCTTAGAGGGGACGGCCAATCAGCCCCAGTATTTT; CDR3aa: CASSLEGTANQPQYF
d_gene: TRBD2; abundance: few; j_gene: TRBJ2-1; v_gene: TRBV24-1; CDR3nt: TGTGCCACCAGTGACCCTGGGAGCGGGGGGTCCTACAATGAGCAGTTCTTC; CDR3aa: CATSDPGSGGSYNEQFF
d_gene: NA; abundance: NA; j_gene: TRBJ1-5; v_gene: TRBV11-1; CDR3nt: TGTGCCAGCAGCCGGGGGGACTATAGCAATCAGCCCCAGCATTTT; CDR3aa: CASSRGDYSNQPQHF